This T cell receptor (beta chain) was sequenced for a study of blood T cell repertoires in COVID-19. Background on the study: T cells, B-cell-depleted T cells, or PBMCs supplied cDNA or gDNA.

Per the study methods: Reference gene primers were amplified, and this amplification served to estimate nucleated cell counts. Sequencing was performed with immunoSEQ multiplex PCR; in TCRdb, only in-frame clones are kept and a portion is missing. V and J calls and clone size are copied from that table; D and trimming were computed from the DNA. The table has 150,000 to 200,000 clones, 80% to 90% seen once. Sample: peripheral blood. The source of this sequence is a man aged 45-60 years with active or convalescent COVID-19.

The CDR3 reads CASSQDETSSYEQYF. The CDR3, as DNA: TGTGCCAGCAGCCAAGACGAGACTAGCTCCTACGAGCAGTACTTC. V usage is TRBV4-2 and J usage is TRBJ2-7, with D maybe TRBD2 (6 bases). The CDR3 is 15 amino acids. V lost 0 bases and J 0 bases, leaving 9 bases between the germline ends. The germline V gene encodes CDR1 LGHNA and CDR2 YNFKEQ.